Following are 30 T cell receptor beta chains from one sample sequenced in a study of a mutant IDH1 vaccine in newly diagnosed glioma. Their antigens are not known. Clones were read by immunoSEQ multiplex PCR, and TCRdb kept only the in-frame ones, dropping some. The sample contains over 45,000 clones, about 88% of which appear only once. This sample's time point: week 5, during vaccination. Each vaccine dose was 300 ug of mutant IDH1 20-mer peptide, with topical imiquimod. The sequencing used PBMCs, collected from a glioma patient whose treatment included an IDH1 peptide vaccine. The receptors stem from a woman between 50 and 59 years old with glioma.

This chain uses TRBV5-8 with TRBJ1-2; D ambiguous. The CDR3 has 13 amino acids. CDR1 and CDR2 from the germline V gene are SGHTS and YDEGEE. V lost 4 bases, J lost 3 bases, and 10 bases lay in between. The CDR3 spells CASSRNQDYGYTF. For the CDR3, the DNA is TGTGCCAGCAGCCGAAATCAAGACTATGGCTACACCTTC.

The CDR3 spells CASSGPEGYGYTF. CDR3 nucleotides: TGTGCCAGCAGTGGACCGGAGGGCTATGGCTACACCTTC. The chain carries TRBV6-5 and TRBJ1-2; D not resolved. From germline, CDR1 is MNHEY and CDR2 SVGAGI. Trimming pared 5 bases from V and 4 bases from J, leaving 11 bases between. The CDR3 covers 13 residues.

This clone turned up a few times. The chain employs TRBV5-1 and TRBJ1-2; tentative D call: TRBD1 (5 bases). V was shortened by 3 bases and J by 4 bases, with 10 bases between the two germline ends. The CDR3 covers 13 residues. Per germline, CDR1 SGHRS and CDR2 YFSETQ. The CDR3 is CASSWGSSYGYTF. The CDR3, as DNA: TGCGCCAGCAGCTGGGGGTCTAGCTATGGCTACACCTTC.

A remark on this clone: The conserved phenylalanine or tryptophan is not found at the CDR3 terminus, so this likely reflects a read error. J is TRBJ2-7 and V is TRBV5-6, with D perhaps TRBD1 or TRBD2 (6 bases each). The V end lost 5 bases, the J end lost 6 bases, and 15 bases lay between the germline ends. The CDR3 consists of 13 residues. The germline gives CDR1 SGHDT, CDR2 YYEEEE. CDR3 DNA sequence: TGTGCCAGCAGACTAGCACAGGGATCCGAGCAGTACCTC. It encodes CASRLAQGSEQYL.

The genes are TRBV28 and TRBJ1-5; possible D gene TRBD1, 5 bases. The germline V gene has CDR1 MDHEN and CDR2 SYDVKM. V lost 2 bases and J 3 bases, leaving 8 bases between the germline ends. CDR3 length equals 14 residues. In DNA form, the CDR3 reads TGTGCCAGCAGTTTAGGGGGTTTCAATCAGCCCCAGCATTTT. Translation gives CASSLGGFNQPQHF.

The rearrangement uses TRBV5-1 and TRBJ2-7; maybe TRBD1 (6 bases). Germline V gene sequence: CDR1 SGHRS, CDR2 YFSETQ. V lost 4 bases and J 0 bases, leaving 11 bases between the germline ends. The CDR3 is 14 residues long. The CDR3 DNA reads as TGCGCCAGCAGCCCAATGGACAGCTCCTACGAGCAGTACTTC. Amino acids: CASSPMDSSYEQYF. The entire variable domain, with the rest obtained from reference TRBV5-1 and TRBJ2-7, is as follows: KAGVTQTPRYLIKTRGQQVTLSCSPISGHRSVSWYQQTPGQGLQFLFEYFSETQRNKGNFPGRFSGRQFSNSRSEMNVSTLELGDSALYLCASSPMDSSYEQYFGPGTRLTVT.

The chain has TRBV10-3 and TRBJ1-2, with no clear D. Trimming left V 5 bases short and J 5 bases short, with 15 bases between. This CDR3 spans 14 amino acids. Germline CDR1 reads ENHRY; CDR2 reads SYGVKD. The DNA for the CDR3 is TGTGCCATCAGTCCTACCGGGGAGAAATATGGCTACACCTTC. It translates to CAISPTGEKYGYTF.

Points on this clone: A junction end diverges from the germline sequence, so it may reflect a read error. The rearrangement uses TRBV5-6 and TRBJ2-7, with D possibly TRBD2 on 6 matching bases. Germline V gene sequence: CDR1 SGHDT, CDR2 YYEEEE. The CDR3 runs to 12 residues. The CDR3 bases are TGTGCCAGCAGCTTGGTTGGGCGGGACCAGGTCTTC. Translating it yields CASSLVGRDQVF.

V usage is TRBV5-1 and J usage is TRBJ1-4; TRBD1 matches 7 bases. Germline V lookup: CDR1 SGHRS, CDR2 YFSETQ. The junction had 1 base not matched to a gene; V was cut back by 4 bases and J by 4 bases. This CDR3 contains 13 residues. The CDR3 loop reads CASSRDSNEKLFF. In nucleotides, the CDR3 is TGCGCCAGCAGCCGGGACAGTAATGAAAAACTGTTTTTT. The full variable domain, with the rest looked up from reference TRBV5-1 and TRBJ1-4, is KAGVTQTPRYLIKTRGQQVTLSCSPISGHRSVSWYQQTPGQGLQFLFEYFSETQRNKGNFPGRFSGRQFSNSRSEMNVSTLELGDSALYLCASSRDSNEKLFFGSGTQLSVL.

Only a few counts were recorded for this clone. The rearrangement joins TRBV6-7 to TRBJ2-2, with D perhaps matching TRBD1 (5 bases). TRBV6-7 is identified as an open reading frame with a role that is uncertain. Trimming took off 2 bases at V and 7 bases at J, with 11 bases between the two ends. The CDR3 has 14 residues. CDR3 coding DNA: TGTGCCAGCAGTTACGGGGCCCCCCACGGGGAGCTGTTTTTT. Translation: CASSYGAPHGELFF.

The gene calls are TRBV5-4 and TRBJ2-2, with TRBD2 as a possible D gene (7 bases). The V and J ends lost 0 bases and 5 bases respectively, with 14 bases between them. Germline loops: CDR1 SGHNT, CDR2 YYREEE (reference sequence). The CDR3 is made up of 16 amino acids. This CDR3 reads CASSLGGGAGTGELFF. CDR3 in DNA: TGTGCCAGCAGCTTGGGTGGGGGGGCCGGAACCGGGGAGCTGTTTTTT.

The CDR3 protein is CASSFPGQQDGYTF. The CDR3 DNA reads as TGTGCCAGCAGCTTCCCGGGACAGCAAGATGGCTACACCTTC. V is TRBV5-4 and J is TRBJ1-2; 7 bases match TRBD1. The J segment lost 6 bases and the V segment lost 2 bases, leaving 7 bases of the junction unmatched. The CDR3 runs to 14 residues. Germline V gene data show CDR1 as SGHNT and CDR2 as YYREEE (reference sequence).

In regard to this clone: The sample carries other DNA sequences with the same CDR3. V is TRBV7-9 and J is TRBJ1-5; tentatively, D is TRBD1 (5 bases). The CDR3 sequence is 15 residues long. Germline V gene lookup returns CDR1 SEHNR and CDR2 FQNEAQ (reference sequence). V lost 2 bases, J lost 4 bases, and 12 bases lay in between. The CDR3 DNA reads TGTGCCAGCAGCTTATCTGGGACCGAAAATCAGCCCCAGCATTTT. It specifies CASSLSGTENQPQHF. The entire variable domain, with the rest obtained from reference TRBV7-9 and TRBJ1-5, is as follows: DTGVSQNPRHKITKRGQNVTFRCDPISEHNRLYWYRQTLGQGPEFLTYFQNEAQLEKSRLLSDRFSAERPKGSFSTLEIQRTEQGDSAMYLCASSLSGTENQPQHFGDGTRLSIL.

This clone was seen once. The rearrangement links TRBV6-5 to TRBJ2-3; D is perhaps TRBD2 (7 bases). Germline CDR1 is MNHEY and CDR2 is SVGAGI. Trimming stripped 2 bases from V and 0 bases from J, with 9 bases between. This CDR3 has 15 residues. For the CDR3, the DNA is TGTGCCAGCAGTTACGGGGGGGCTAGCACAGATACGCAGTATTTT. It yields the protein CASSYGGASTDTQYF.

V gene TRBV1 combines with J gene TRBJ1-5; the table names TRBD1, a call not compared with the DNA. TRBV1 is marked as a pseudogene. There are 14 residues in the CDR3. As DNA, the CDR3 is TGCACCAGCAGCAGAAGACAGGGGGATCAGCCCCAGCATTTT. Translated: CTSSRRQGDQPQHF.

The rearrangement links TRBV7-2 to TRBJ2-5; 7 nucleotides agree with TRBD1. The germline V gene has CDR1 SGHTA and CDR2 FQGNSA. The CDR3 loop spans 15 amino acids. After removal of 5 bases from V and 5 bases from J, the junction contained 11 bases not matched to a gene. The CDR3 DNA is TGTGCCAGCAGCCGCACGACAGGGAGAAGGGAGACCCAGTACTTC. Encoded protein: CASSRTTGRRETQYF.

The chain carries TRBV19 and TRBJ1-1; D not certain. This CDR3 contains 15 residues. Germline CDR1 LNHDA, CDR2 SQIVND (reference sequence). V shed 6 bases and J shed 6 bases, with 20 bases lying between them. The DNA of the CDR3 is TGTGCCAGTAGGCAAAGGTATGGGCATAGCCCTGAAGCTTTCTTT. Amino acids: CASRQRYGHSPEAFF.

This rearrangement joins TRBV2 to TRBJ1-2; D is unresolved. Between the trimmed V and J ends, which lost 1 base and 4 bases, there was a span of 10 bases. The CDR3 has 14 residues. Germline V gene lookup returns CDR1 SNHLY and CDR2 FYNNEI. CDR3 region: CASSEVHRTYGYTF. Here the CDR3 DNA reads TGTGCCAGCAGTGAAGTGCACCGTACCTATGGCTACACCTTC.

The chain recombines TRBV5-4 with TRBJ2-1, with TRBD2 matching 8 bases. Germline V gives CDR1 SGHNT, CDR2 YYREEE (reference sequence). This CDR3 is built from 16 residues. With V trimmed by 4 bases and J by 5 bases, 11 bases remained unmatched. The CDR3 region has the DNA TGTGCCAGCAGCATCGGGGGGGACCTCGGGAACAATGAGCAGTTCTTC. Protein sequence: CASSIGGDLGNNEQFF.

This chain uses TRBV19 with TRBJ1-1; 7 bases are a match to TRBD1. Unmatched junction bases numbered 6, after V lost 4 bases and J lost 1 base. CDR1 and CDR2 from the germline V gene are LNHDA and SQIVND (reference sequence). This CDR3 is built from 15 residues. CDR3 nucleotides: TGTGCCAGTAGTAAGGAGGGGGCTCCGAACACTGAAGCTTTCTTT. Its protein product is CASSKEGAPNTEAFF.

This chain connects TRBV19 to TRBJ1-1; the match to TRBD1 covers 11 bases. Germline CDR1 and CDR2: LNHDA and SQIVND (reference sequence). The J segment lost 3 bases and the V segment lost 1 base, leaving 7 bases of the junction unmatched. This CDR3 spans 17 amino acids. CDR3 region: CASSIAAGQGAYTEAFF. DNA of the CDR3: TGTGCCAGTAGTATAGCCGCCGGACAGGGGGCGTACACTGAAGCTTTCTTT. The full variable domain, rest sourced from reference TRBV19 and TRBJ1-1, is DGGITQSPKYLFRKEGQNVTLSCEQNLNHDAMYWYRQDPGQGLRLIYYSQIVNDFQKGDIAEGYSVSREKKESFPLTVTSAQKNPTAFYLCASSIAAGQGAYTEAFFGQGTRLTVV.

The chain is built from TRBV19 and TRBJ1-3, with 8 bases that match TRBD1. This CDR3 is 15 amino acids long. The germline gives CDR1 LNHDA, CDR2 SQIVND (reference sequence). J was trimmed by 3 bases and V by 5 bases; bases with no gene match: 6. CDR3 region: CASSPRTGSGNTIYF. CDR3 bases: TGTGCCAGTAGTCCAAGGACAGGGAGTGGAAACACCATATATTTT.

This chain joins TRBV6-1 and TRBJ1-2; 9 positions match TRBD1. Trimming took 8 bases from V and 7 from J; bases not matched to a gene: 5. Germline lookup yields CDR1 MNHNS and CDR2 SASEGT. This CDR3 contains 12 residues. The CDR3 reads CASLPGQGGYTF. CDR3 DNA: TGTGCCAGCCTCCCGGGACAGGGTGGCTACACCTTC.

The V and J genes are TRBV4-1 and TRBJ1-2; maybe TRBD1 (5 bases). Per germline, CDR1 MGHRA and CDR2 YSYEKL. The length of the CDR3 is 15 residues. Deletions cut 0 bases from V and 2 bases from J, with 10 bases between. CDR3 residues: CASSQDGYRNYGYTF. The CDR3 coding sequence is TGCGCCAGCAGCCAAGATGGGTACAGGAACTATGGCTACACCTTC.

The chain is built from TRBV25-1 and TRBJ1-5; tentatively, D is TRBD1 (6 bases). With 6 bases removed from V and 4 bases from J, the gap between germline ends came to 13 bases. Germline V gives CDR1 MGHDK, CDR2 SYGVNS. CDR3 size: 14 residues. This chain's CDR3 is CASSETGRNQPQHF. CDR3 sequence (DNA): TGTGCCAGCAGCGAGACAGGACGTAATCAGCCCCAGCATTTT.

The chain combines TRBV7-2 with TRBJ2-1; D gene ambiguous. From germline, CDR1 is SGHTA and CDR2 FQGNSA. The length of the CDR3 is 12 residues. V lost 2 bases and J 8 bases, leaving 7 bases between the germline ends. CDR3 sequence: CASSLNGYEQFF. The CDR3 DNA follows: TGTGCCAGCAGCTTAAACGGCTATGAGCAGTTCTTC.

J is TRBJ1-1 and V is TRBV5-6, with 8 bases that match TRBD1. CDR1 is SGHDT and CDR2 is YYEEEE in the germline V gene. The CDR3 totals 14 residues. With 2 bases clipped from V and 4 bases from J, the junction kept 4 bases outside the gene matches. CDR3: CASSFWTGLTEAFF. In nucleotides, the CDR3 is TGTGCCAGCAGCTTTTGGACAGGGCTCACTGAAGCTTTCTTT.

The chain couples TRBV14 to TRBJ1-6; possible D gene TRBD1, 6 bases. Germline lookup yields CDR1 SGHDN and CDR2 FVKESK. This CDR3 spans 14 amino acids. Deletions cut 4 bases from V and 8 bases from J, with 12 bases between. The CDR3 sequence is CASSLGQPDSPLHF. The CDR3 nucleotides read TGTGCCAGCAGCCTAGGACAGCCGGATTCACCCCTCCACTTT.

The V and J genes are TRBV5-4 and TRBJ2-7; the D gene could be TRBD1 or TRBD2 (5 bases each). V shed 5 bases and J shed 2 bases, with 14 bases lying between them. This CDR3 comprises 14 residues. CDR1 SGHNT and CDR2 YYREEE come from the germline V gene (reference sequence). The CDR3 protein is CASSSGTVTYEQYF. The CDR3 region has the DNA TGTGCCAGCAGTTCCGGGACGGTTACCTACGAGCAGTACTTC.

This clone was seen a single time. This sequence joins TRBV19 and TRBJ1-5; 11 nucleotides agree with TRBD1. With 1 base clipped from V and 2 bases from J, the junction kept 7 bases outside the gene matches. Per the germline V gene, CDR1 is LNHDA and CDR2 is SQIVND (reference sequence). The CDR3 totals 18 residues. The CDR3 reads CASSIVGQGGYGNQPQHF. The CDR3 coding sequence is TGTGCCAGTAGTATAGTGGGACAGGGGGGATATGGCAATCAGCCCCAGCATTTT.